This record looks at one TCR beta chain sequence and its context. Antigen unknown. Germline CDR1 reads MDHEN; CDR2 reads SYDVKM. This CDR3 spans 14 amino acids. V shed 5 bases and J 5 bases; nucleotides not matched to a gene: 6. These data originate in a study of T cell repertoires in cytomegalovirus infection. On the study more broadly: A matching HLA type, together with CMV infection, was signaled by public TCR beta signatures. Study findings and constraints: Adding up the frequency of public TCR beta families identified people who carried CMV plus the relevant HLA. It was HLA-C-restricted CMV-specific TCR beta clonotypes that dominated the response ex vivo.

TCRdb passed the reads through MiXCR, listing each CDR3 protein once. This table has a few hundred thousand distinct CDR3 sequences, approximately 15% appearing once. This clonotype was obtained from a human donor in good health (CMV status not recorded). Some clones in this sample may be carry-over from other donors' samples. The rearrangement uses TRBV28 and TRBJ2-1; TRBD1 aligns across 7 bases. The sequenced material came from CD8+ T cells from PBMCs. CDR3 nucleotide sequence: TGTGCCAGCAGTATCACCGGGACAGACAATGAGCAGTTCTTC. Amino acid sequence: CASSITGTDNEQFF.